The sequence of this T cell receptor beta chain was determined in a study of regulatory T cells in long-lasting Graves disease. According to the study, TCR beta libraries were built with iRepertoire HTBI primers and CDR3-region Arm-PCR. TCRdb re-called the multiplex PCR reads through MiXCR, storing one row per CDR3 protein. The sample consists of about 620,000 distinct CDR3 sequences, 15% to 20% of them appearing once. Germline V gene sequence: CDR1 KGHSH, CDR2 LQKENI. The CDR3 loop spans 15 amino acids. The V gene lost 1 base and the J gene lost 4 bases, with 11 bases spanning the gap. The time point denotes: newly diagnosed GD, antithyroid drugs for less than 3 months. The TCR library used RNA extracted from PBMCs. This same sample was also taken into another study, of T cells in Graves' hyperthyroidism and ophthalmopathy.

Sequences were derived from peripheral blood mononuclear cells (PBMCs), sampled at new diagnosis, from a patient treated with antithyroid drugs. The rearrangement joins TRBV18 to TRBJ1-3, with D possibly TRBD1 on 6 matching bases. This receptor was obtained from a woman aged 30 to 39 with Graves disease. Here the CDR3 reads CASSPLDSSGNTIYF. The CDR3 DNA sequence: TGTGCCAGCTCACCACTGGACAGCTCCGGAAACACCATATATTTT.